This TCR beta chain originates from a study of siplizumab effects on memory and regulatory T cells. Study findings and constraints: Proliferating Tregs taken from siplizumab cultures were not shown to have a confirmed suppressive function. Treg-derived clones made up an average of about 64% of mappable alloreactive CD4+ clones with siplizumab and 25% to 30% in controls. Siplizumab significantly brought down the alloreactive sequences that trace back to unstimulated CD4+ memory cells.

CDR1 and CDR2 from the germline V gene are SEHNR and FQNEAQ (reference sequence). CDR3 length: 16 residues. Trimming stripped 1 base from V and 2 bases from J, with 9 bases between. Of note for this clone: What it binds is unknown.

Only in-frame clones appear in the TCRdb table, and some are missing; sequencing was by immunoSEQ multiplex PCR. The sample has tens of thousands of clones; about 87% are singletons. V usage is TRBV7-9 and J usage is TRBJ2-6, with a tentative D call TRBD2 (7 bases). Sequencing was done on a sample of Tregs sorted from blood. The TCR comes from a human donor in good health. The CDR3 loop is CASSLGGGPGANVLTF. CDR3 DNA: TGTGCCAGCAGCTTAGGGGGGGGCCCTGGGGCCAACGTCCTGACTTTC.